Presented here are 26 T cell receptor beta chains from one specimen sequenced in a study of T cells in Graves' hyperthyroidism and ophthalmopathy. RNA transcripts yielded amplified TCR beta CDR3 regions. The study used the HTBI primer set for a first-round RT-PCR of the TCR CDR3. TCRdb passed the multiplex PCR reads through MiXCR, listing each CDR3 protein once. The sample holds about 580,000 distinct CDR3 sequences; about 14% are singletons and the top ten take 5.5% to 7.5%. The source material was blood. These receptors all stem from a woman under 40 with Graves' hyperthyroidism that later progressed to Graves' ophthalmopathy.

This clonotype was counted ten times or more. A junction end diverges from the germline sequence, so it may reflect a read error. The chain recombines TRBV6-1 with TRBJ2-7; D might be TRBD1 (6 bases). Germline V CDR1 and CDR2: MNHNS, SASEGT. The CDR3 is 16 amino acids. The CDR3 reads CASREVGQGNYYEQYF. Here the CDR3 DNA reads TGTGCCAGCCGTGAGGTGGGGCAGGGGAATTACTACGAGCAGTACTTC.

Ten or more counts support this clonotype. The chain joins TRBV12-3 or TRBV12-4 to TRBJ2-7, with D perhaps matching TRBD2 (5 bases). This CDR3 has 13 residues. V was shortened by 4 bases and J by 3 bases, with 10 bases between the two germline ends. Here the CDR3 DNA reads TGTGCCAGCAGTTCCGGGGAGCGCTACGAGCAGTACTTC. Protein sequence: CASSSGERYEQYF.

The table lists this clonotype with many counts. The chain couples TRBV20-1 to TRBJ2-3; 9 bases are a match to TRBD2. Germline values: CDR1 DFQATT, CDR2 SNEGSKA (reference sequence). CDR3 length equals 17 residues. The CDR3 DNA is TGCGTTGTGGGCGGGAGGGCGATGCACTCTGCCACAGATACGCAGTATTTT. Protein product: CVVGGRAMHSATDTQYF.

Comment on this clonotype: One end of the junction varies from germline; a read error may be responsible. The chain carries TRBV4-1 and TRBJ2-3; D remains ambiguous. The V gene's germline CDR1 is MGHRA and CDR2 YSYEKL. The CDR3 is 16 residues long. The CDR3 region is CASSLLPPGGTDTQDF. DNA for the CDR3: TGCGCCAGCAGCCTCCTCCCACCGGGTGGCACAGATACGCAGGATTTT.

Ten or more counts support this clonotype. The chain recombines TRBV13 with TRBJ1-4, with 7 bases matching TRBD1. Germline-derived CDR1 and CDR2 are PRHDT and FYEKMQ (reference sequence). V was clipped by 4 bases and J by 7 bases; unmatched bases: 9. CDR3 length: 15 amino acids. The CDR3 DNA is TGTGCCAGCAGCTCAGGGGGTATGTTAGGTGAAAAACTGTTTTTT. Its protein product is CASSSGGMLGEKLFF.

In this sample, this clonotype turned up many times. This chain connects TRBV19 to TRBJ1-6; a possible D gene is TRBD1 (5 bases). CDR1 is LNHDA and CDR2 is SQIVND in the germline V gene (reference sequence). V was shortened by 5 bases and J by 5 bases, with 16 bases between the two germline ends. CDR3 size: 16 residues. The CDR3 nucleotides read TGTGCCAGTAGTCTACCCACGGGGACGGATAATTCACCCCTCCACTTT. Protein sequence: CASSLPTGTDNSPLHF.

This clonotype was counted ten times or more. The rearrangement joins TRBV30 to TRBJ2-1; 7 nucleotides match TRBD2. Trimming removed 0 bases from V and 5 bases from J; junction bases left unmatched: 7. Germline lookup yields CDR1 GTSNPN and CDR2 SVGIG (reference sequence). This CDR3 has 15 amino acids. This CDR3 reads CAWSVEAGLHNEQFF. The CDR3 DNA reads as TGTGCCTGGAGTGTGGAAGCGGGGCTACACAATGAGCAGTTCTTC.

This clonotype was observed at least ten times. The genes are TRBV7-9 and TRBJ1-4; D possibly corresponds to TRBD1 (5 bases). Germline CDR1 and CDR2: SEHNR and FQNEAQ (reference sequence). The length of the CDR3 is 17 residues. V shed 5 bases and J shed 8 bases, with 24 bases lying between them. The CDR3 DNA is TGTGCCAGCAGCCCACCCCCTTTGTCCGACAAGGGGGAAAAACTGTTTTTT. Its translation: CASSPPPLSDKGEKLFF. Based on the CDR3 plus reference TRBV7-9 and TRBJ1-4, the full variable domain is DTGVSQNPRHKITKRGQNVTFRCDPISEHNRLYWYRQTLGQGPEFLTYFQNEAQLEKSRLLSDRFSAERPKGSFSTLEIQRTEQGDSAMYLCASSPPPLSDKGEKLFFGSGTQLSVL.

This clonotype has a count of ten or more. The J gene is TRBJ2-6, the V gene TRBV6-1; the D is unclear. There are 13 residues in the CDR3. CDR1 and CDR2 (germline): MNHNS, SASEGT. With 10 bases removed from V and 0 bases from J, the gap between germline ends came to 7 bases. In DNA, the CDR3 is TGTGCCACATCAAGCTCTGGGGCCAACGTCCTGACTTTC. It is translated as CATSSSGANVLTF.

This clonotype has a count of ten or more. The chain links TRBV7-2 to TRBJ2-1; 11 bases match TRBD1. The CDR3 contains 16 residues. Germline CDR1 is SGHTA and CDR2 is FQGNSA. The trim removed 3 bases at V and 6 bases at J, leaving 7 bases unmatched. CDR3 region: CASSFSGTGGRNEQFF. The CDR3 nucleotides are TGTGCCAGCAGCTTCTCCGGGACAGGGGGTCGCAATGAGCAGTTCTTC.

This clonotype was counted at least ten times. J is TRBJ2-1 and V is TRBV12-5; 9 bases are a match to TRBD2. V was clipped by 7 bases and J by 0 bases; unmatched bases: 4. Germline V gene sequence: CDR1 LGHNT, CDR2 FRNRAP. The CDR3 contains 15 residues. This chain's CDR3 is CASAVSGSSYNEQFF. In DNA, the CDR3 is TGTGCTAGTGCCGTTAGCGGGAGCTCCTACAATGAGCAGTTCTTC.

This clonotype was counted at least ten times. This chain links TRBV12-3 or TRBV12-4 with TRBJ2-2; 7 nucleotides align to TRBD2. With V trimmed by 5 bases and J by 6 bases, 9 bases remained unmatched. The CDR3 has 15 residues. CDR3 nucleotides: TGTGCCAGCAGTCGGACTAGTTTCAATGCCGGGGAGCTGTTTTTT. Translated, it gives CASSRTSFNAGELFF.

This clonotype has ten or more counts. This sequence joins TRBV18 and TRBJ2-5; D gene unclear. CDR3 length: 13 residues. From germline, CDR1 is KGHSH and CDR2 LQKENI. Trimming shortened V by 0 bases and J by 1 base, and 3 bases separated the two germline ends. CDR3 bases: TGTGCCAGCTCACCACCGTTCCAAGAGACCCAGTACTTC. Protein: CASSPPFQETQYF.

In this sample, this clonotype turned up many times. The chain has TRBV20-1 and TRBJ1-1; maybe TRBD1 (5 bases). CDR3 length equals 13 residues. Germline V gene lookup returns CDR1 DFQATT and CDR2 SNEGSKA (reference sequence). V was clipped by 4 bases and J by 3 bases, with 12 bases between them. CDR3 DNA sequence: TGCAGTGCTACCACCGTGGGGGACACTGAAGCTTTCTTT. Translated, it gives CSATTVGDTEAFF.

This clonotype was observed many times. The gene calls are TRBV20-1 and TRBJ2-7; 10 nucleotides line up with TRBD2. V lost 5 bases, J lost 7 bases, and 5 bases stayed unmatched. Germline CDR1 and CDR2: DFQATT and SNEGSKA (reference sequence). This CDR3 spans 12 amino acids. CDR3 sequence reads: CSALAGVEEQYF. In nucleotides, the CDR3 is TGCAGTGCTCTAGCGGGAGTCGAGGAGCAGTACTTC.

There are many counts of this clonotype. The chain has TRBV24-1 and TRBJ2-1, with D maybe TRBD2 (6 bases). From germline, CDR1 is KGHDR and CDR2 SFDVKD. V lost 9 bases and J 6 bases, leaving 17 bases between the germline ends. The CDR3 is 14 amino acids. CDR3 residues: CATVRDGASNEQFF. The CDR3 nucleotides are TGTGCCACCGTGCGGGACGGCGCTTCCAATGAGCAGTTCTTC.

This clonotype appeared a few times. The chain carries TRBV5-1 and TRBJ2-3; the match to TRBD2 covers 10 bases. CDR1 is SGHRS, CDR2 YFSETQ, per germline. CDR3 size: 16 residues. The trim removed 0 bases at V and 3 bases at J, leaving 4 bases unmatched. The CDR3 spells CASSLVASGRTDTQYF. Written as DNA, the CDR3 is TGCGCCAGCAGCTTGGTGGCTAGCGGGAGAACAGATACGCAGTATTTT.

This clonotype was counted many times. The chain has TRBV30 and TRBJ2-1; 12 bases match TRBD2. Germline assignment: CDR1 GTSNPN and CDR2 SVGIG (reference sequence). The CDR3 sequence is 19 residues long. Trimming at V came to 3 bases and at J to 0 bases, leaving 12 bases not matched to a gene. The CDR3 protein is CAWRRRTSGNRYSYNEQFF. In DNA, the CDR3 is TGTGCCTGGAGGAGGAGGACTAGCGGGAATCGGTACTCCTACAATGAGCAGTTCTTC.

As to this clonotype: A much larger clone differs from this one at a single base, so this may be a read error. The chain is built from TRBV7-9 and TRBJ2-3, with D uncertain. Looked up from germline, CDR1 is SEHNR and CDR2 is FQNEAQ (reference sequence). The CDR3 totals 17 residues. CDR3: CASSPLQSPDPPDAQYF. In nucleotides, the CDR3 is TGTGCCAGCAGCCCACTACAATCCCCAGACCCCCCAGATGCGCAGTATTTT. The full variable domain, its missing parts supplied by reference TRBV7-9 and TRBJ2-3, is DTGVSQNPRHKITKRGQNVTFRCDPISEHNRLYWYRQTLGQGPEFLTYFQNEAQLEKSRLLSDRFSAERPKGSFSTLEIQRTEQGDSAMYLCASSPLQSPDPPDAQYFGPGTRLTVL.

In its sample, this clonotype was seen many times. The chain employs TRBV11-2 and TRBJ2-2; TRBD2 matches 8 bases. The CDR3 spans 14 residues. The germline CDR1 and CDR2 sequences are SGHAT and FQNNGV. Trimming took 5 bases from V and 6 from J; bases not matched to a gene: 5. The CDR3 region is CASSGLASAGELFF. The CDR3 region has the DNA TGTGCCAGCAGCGGACTAGCCAGTGCCGGGGAGCTGTTTTTT.

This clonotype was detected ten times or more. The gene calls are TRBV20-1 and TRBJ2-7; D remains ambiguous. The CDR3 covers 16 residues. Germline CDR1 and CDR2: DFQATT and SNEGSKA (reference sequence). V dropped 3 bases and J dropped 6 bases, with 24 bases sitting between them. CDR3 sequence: CSARPLAGLARGEQYF. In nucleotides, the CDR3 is TGCAGTGCTAGGCCCCTGGCCGGTTTAGCCCGAGGCGAGCAGTACTTC.

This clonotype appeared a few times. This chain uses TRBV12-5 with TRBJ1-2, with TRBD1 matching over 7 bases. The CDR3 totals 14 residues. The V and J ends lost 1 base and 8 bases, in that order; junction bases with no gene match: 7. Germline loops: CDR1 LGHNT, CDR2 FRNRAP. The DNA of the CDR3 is TGTGCTAGTGGTTTGGAGAGGGGGCGAAAAGGCTACACCTTC. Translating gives CASGLERGRKGYTF.

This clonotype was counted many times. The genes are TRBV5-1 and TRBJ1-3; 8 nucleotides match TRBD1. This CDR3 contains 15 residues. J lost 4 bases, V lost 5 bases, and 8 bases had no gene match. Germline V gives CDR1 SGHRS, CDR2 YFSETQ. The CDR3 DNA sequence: TGCGCCAGCAGGGAACAGACAGGGGAAGGAAACACCATATATTTT. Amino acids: CASREQTGEGNTIYF.

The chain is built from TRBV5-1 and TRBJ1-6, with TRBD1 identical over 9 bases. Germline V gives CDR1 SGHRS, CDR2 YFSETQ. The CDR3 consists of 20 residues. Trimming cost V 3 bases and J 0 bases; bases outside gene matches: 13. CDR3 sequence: CASSYSPGQGLSSYNSPLHF. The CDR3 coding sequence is TGCGCCAGCAGCTATTCCCCGGGACAGGGACTAAGCTCCTATAATTCACCCCTCCACTTT.

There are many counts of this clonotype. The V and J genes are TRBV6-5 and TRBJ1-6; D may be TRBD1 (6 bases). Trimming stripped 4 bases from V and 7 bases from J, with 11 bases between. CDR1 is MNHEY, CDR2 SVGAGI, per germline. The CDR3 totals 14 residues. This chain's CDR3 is CASSSGAMNSPLHF. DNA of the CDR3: TGTGCCAGCAGTTCGGGGGCAATGAATTCACCCCTCCACTTT.

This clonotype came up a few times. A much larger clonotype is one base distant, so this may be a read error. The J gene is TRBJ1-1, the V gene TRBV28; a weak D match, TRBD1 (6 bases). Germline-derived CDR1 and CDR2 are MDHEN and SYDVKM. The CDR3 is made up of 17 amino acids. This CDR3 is CASSYEMTTGGNIEAFF. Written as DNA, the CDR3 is TGTGCCAGCAGTTATGAAATGACGACAGGCGGGAACATTGAAGCTTTCTTT.